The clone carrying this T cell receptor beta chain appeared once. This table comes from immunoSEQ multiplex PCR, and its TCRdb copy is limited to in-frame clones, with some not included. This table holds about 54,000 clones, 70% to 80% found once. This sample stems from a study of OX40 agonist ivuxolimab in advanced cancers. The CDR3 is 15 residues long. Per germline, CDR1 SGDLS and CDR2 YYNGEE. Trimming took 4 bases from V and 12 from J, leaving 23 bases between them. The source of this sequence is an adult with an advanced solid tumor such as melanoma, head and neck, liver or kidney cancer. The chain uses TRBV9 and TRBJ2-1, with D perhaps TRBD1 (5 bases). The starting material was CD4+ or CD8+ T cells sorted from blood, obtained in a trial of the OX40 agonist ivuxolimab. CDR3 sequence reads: CASSPPPNWETGQFF. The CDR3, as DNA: TGTGCCAGCAGCCCCCCGCCAAATTGGGAAACAGGGCAGTTCTTC.